Below are 21 T cell receptor beta chains sequenced from a single sample in a study of regulatory T cells in long-lasting Graves disease. Described time point: newly diagnosed GD, antithyroid drugs for less than 3 months. PBMCs provided the RNA from which the TCR library was made. TCR beta libraries were built with iRepertoire HTBI primers and Arm-PCR of CDR3 regions. TCRdb re-analysed the multiplex PCR reads in MiXCR, keeping a single row per CDR3 protein. This table holds roughly 420,000 distinct CDR3 sequences, less than 15% found once. In addition, the sample was reused for a study of T cells in Graves' hyperthyroidism and ophthalmopathy.

The starting material was peripheral blood mononuclear cells (PBMCs), obtained at new diagnosis, from a patient treated with antithyroid drugs. These receptor sequences come from a woman aged 50 to 65 with Graves disease.

This clonotype was counted ten times or more. The chain employs TRBV6-2 or TRBV6-3 and TRBJ2-5; possible D gene TRBD1, 5 bases. Germline loops: CDR1 MNHEY, CDR2 SVGEGT. The CDR3 runs to 16 residues. Trimming left V 4 bases short and J 3 bases short, with 18 bases between. CDR3 sequence (DNA): TGTGCCAGCAGTTCGCCCAGGTTGGCAGGGAAAGAGACCCAGTACTTC. It specifies CASSSPRLAGKETQYF.

The sample holds many counts of this clonotype. V usage is TRBV3-1 and J usage is TRBJ1-1; 8 nucleotides agree with TRBD1. Germline assignment: CDR1 LGHDT and CDR2 YNNKEL (reference sequence). V trimming: 1 base; J trimming: 8 bases; junction bases outside the gene matches: 12. This CDR3 spans 16 amino acids. CDR3 in amino acids: CASSQGRTGSFLEAFF. Here the CDR3 DNA reads TGTGCCAGCAGCCAAGGAAGGACAGGGTCGTTCTTAGAAGCTTTCTTT.

This clonotype was recorded a few times. The CDR3: CASSQVSGTGGFYTF. CDR3 sequence (DNA): TGTGCCAGCAGCCAAGTTTCCGGGACAGGGGGCTTCTACACCTTC. V is TRBV3-1 and J is TRBJ1-2; 12 nucleotides line up with TRBD1. CDR1 and CDR2 (germline): LGHDT, YNNKEL (reference sequence). This CDR3 spans 15 amino acids. V lost 1 base to trimming and J lost 10 bases; unmatched junction nucleotides: 7.

This clonotype was observed at least ten times. The gene calls are TRBV5-1 and TRBJ2-7; 7 bases align to TRBD2. After removal of 7 bases from V and 4 bases from J, the junction contained 11 bases not matched to a gene. This CDR3 has 14 residues. CDR1 and CDR2 (germline): SGHRS, YFSETQ. CDR3: CASCSRESGYEQYF. The DNA for the CDR3 is TGCGCCAGCTGTTCGCGGGAGTCGGGGTACGAGCAGTACTTC.

The chain joins TRBV14 to TRBJ2-5; TRBD1 aligns across 10 bases. V trimming: 10 bases; J trimming: 1 base; junction bases outside the gene matches: 21. Germline V CDR1 and CDR2: SGHDN, FVKESK. CDR3 length: 19 amino acids. The CDR3 protein is CANSIRQGAACGGQETQYF. The CDR3 DNA reads TGTGCCAACTCGATCAGACAGGGGGCGGCTTGTGGAGGCCAAGAGACCCAGTACTTC.

This clonotype was picked up a small number of times. At one boundary the junction diverges from the germline segment, which might be a read error. The V and J genes are TRBV27 and TRBJ2-1; TRBD2 matches 12 bases. The CDR3 consists of 17 residues. Germline V gene sequence: CDR1 MNHEY, CDR2 SMNVEV (reference sequence). CDR3 protein: CASSLARLAGVYNEQFF. CDR3 sequence (DNA): TGTGCCAGTAGTTTAGCAAGACTAGCGGGAGTGTACAATGAGCAGTTCTTC.

This clonotype was seen many times. The V and J genes are TRBV30 and TRBJ1-5; no clear D gene. The CDR3 has 13 residues. CDR1 is GTSNPN, CDR2 SVGIG, per germline (reference sequence). V lost 4 bases and J lost 0, with 7 bases in between. The CDR3 region is CAWNELSNQPQHF. The CDR3 coding sequence is TGTGCCTGGAATGAACTTAGCAATCAGCCCCAGCATTTT. The full variable domain, in which reference TRBV30 and TRBJ1-5 provide the parts outside the CDR3, is SQTIHQWPATLVQPVGSPLSLECTVEGTSNPNLYWYRQAAGRGLQLLFYSVGIGQISSEVPQNLSASRPQDRQFILSSKKLLLSDSGFYLCAWNELSNQPQHFGDGTRLSIL.

This clonotype appeared a single time. This chain joins TRBV27 and TRBJ1-5; D ambiguous. V was pared by 2 bases and J by 0 bases, with 8 bases between. The germline CDR1 and CDR2 sequences are MNHEY and SMNVEV (reference sequence). The CDR3 runs to 15 residues. CDR3 loop: CASSLTVYSNQPQHF. The CDR3 DNA follows: TGTGCCAGCAGTTTAACGGTCTATAGCAATCAGCCCCAGCATTTT.

This clonotype was seen a handful of times. A read error may be the cause here, since a much bigger clone is one base away. The chain links TRBV2 to TRBJ2-4; 8 bases line up with TRBD2. The CDR3 totals 15 residues. CDR1 SNHLY and CDR2 FYNNEI come from the germline V gene. The CDR3 spells CASSETGLAKNTQYF. The CDR3 DNA reads as TGTGCCAGCAGTGAAACCGGACTAGCCAAAAACACTCAGTACTTC.

This clonotype was found a few times. The V and J genes are TRBV18 and TRBJ2-7; 7 bases line up with TRBD1. V shed 2 bases, J shed 5 bases, and the junction held 9 bases outside the gene matches. The CDR3 covers 15 residues. Germline CDR1 reads KGHSH; CDR2 reads LQKENI. The DNA for the CDR3 is TGTGCCAGCTCACCATCTGAACAGGGGTTAGACGAGCAGTACTTC. Translating it yields CASSPSEQGLDEQYF. Drawing the rest from reference TRBV18 and TRBJ2-7, the complete variable domain is NAGVMQNPRHLVRRRGQEARLRCSPMKGHSHVYWYRQLPEEGLKFMVYLQKENIIDESGMPKERFSAEFPKEGPSILRIQQVVRGDSAAYFCASSPSEQGLDEQYFGPGTRLTVT.

This clonotype was recorded only once. It may be a read error: a sequence one base away is much more abundant. V and J are TRBV7-9 and TRBJ2-7, with 11 bases fitting TRBD2. V shed 3 bases and J 3 bases; nucleotides not matched to a gene: 10. Germline-derived CDR1 and CDR2 are SEHNR and FQNEAQ (reference sequence). This CDR3 is 17 amino acids long. The chain's CDR3 is CASSLGLAGGSIYEQYF. CDR3 DNA: TGTGCCAGCAGCTTGGGGCTAGCGGGAGGAAGTATCTACGAGCAGTACTTC.

Details on this clonotype: This may come from a read error, since a much larger clone is one base off. The chain recombines TRBV6-1 with TRBJ1-2; D unresolved. Germline CDR1 and CDR2: MNHNS and SASEGT. The CDR3 consists of 13 residues. The V end lost 3 bases, the J end lost 2 bases, and 7 bases lay between the germline ends. The CDR3 DNA reads TGTGCCAGCAGTGACGCCGGCAACTATGGCTACACCTTC. Its translation is CASSDAGNYGYTF.

With regard to this clonotype: Just one base apart from a much larger clone, this may be a read error. The gene calls are TRBV7-8 and TRBJ2-5; maybe TRBD2 (5 bases). This CDR3 is 14 amino acids long. In germline, CDR1 is SGHVS, CDR2 FQNEAQ. V was shortened by 1 base and J by 6 bases, with 12 bases between the two germline ends. The CDR3 DNA reads TGTGCCAGCAGCTTAGGGGCTAGCCTTCAGACCCAGTACTTC. Amino acids: CASSLGASLQTQYF.

This clonotype was seen a handful of times. The V gene is TRBV4-1, the J gene TRBJ2-1, with 7 nucleotides matching TRBD2. In germline, CDR1 is MGHRA, CDR2 YSYEKL. The CDR3 contains 16 residues. V trimming: 3 bases; J trimming: 3 bases; junction bases outside the gene matches: 8. The CDR3 sequence is CASSQHLAVLYNEQFF. In nucleotides, the CDR3 is TGCGCCAGCAGCCAGCACCTAGCGGTCCTCTACAATGAGCAGTTCTTC.

This chain joins TRBV20-1 and TRBJ2-5; TRBD1 matches at 8 bases. The CDR3 has 14 amino acids. Germline CDR1 and CDR2: DFQATT and SNEGSKA (reference sequence). Germline trimming cut 5 bases from V and 5 bases from J; bases unmatched to any gene: 10. The chain's CDR3 is CSAGINRGAETQYF. The CDR3 nucleotides are TGCAGTGCTGGAATTAACAGGGGGGCGGAGACCCAGTACTTC.

Note on this clonotype: A single base separates this from a much larger clone, so it may be a read error. The chain is built from TRBV9 and TRBJ2-1; 13 positions match TRBD2. V trimming: 6 bases; J trimming: 2 bases; junction bases outside the gene matches: 5. Germline assignment: CDR1 SGDLS and CDR2 YYNGEE. There are 16 residues in the CDR3. This CDR3 is CASNAGTSGTYNEQFF. The CDR3 DNA reads TGTGCCAGCAACGCCGGGACTAGCGGGACCTACAATGAGCAGTTCTTC.

The chain carries TRBV5-4 and TRBJ2-5, with 8 positions matching TRBD2. V trimming: 1 base; J trimming: 4 bases; junction bases outside the gene matches: 12. The CDR3 covers 17 residues. Germline V lookup: CDR1 SGHNT, CDR2 YYREEE (reference sequence). The CDR3 sequence: CASSLKREGRGTETQYF. CDR3 coding DNA: TGTGCCAGCAGCTTGAAACGGGAGGGGCGTGGGACAGAGACCCAGTACTTC.

The rearrangement uses TRBV12-3 or TRBV12-4 and TRBJ1-5, with D perhaps matching TRBD1 (6 bases). This CDR3 spans 12 amino acids. V was shortened by 8 bases and J by 6 bases, with 11 bases between the two germline ends. CDR3 nucleotides: TGTGCCAGCGGGGAGGGGGGTCAGCCCCAGCATTTT. It specifies CASGEGGQPQHF.

Ten or more counts support this clonotype. This chain links TRBV6-1 with TRBJ2-7; 10 bases are a match to TRBD2. The CDR3 consists of 21 residues. Per germline, CDR1 MNHNS and CDR2 SASEGT. The V segment lost 8 bases and the J segment 2 bases; nucleotides outside the gene matches: 27. As DNA, the CDR3 is TGTGCCAGCGGGACATACGTAAACAGCGGGAGGGCCTTACTCCCAGCCTACGAGCAGTACTTC. This encodes CASGTYVNSGRALLPAYEQYF.

Comments on this clonotype: A much larger clone is a single base away; this may be a read error. CDR3 protein: CASTIELAGGYEQCF. Here the CDR3 DNA reads TGTGCCAGTACCATAGAACTAGCGGGAGGATACGAGCAGTGCTTC. The genes are TRBV2 and TRBJ2-7; 12 positions match TRBD2. CDR1 and CDR2 from the germline V gene are SNHLY and FYNNEI. The CDR3 covers 15 residues.

As for this clonotype: A clone one base away is much larger, so this may be a read error. The CDR3 carries no conserved terminal phenylalanine or tryptophan, so it likely arises from a read error. The chain joins TRBV30 to TRBJ2-1; D is perhaps TRBD1 or TRBD2 (6 bases each). There are 11 residues in the CDR3. Germline values: CDR1 GTSNPN, CDR2 SVGIG (reference sequence). The CDR3 DNA follows: TGCCTAAGACCGGGGGCCAATGAGCAGTTCTTG. Protein product: CLRPGANEQFL.